Presented here are 21 T cell receptor beta chains from one specimen sequenced in a study of early T cells in non-severe SARS-CoV-2 infection. Each CDR3 protein is one row after TCRdb ran MiXCR on the 5' RACE reads. The table includes roughly 53,000 distinct CDR3 sequences, less than 9.5% detected once. This material consisted of whole blood, taken at baseline. These receptors were collected from an adult who was a healthcare worker with PCR-confirmed SARS-CoV-2 infection or an uninfected control (not recorded which).

The V and J genes are TRBV20-1 and TRBJ2-6; tentatively, D is TRBD1 or TRBD2 (5 bases each). V gave up 0 bases and J gave up 4 bases, with 13 bases separating them. The germline V gene has CDR1 DFQATT and CDR2 SNEGSKA (reference sequence). The CDR3 runs 16 residues. The CDR3 loop reads CSARESGTVGANVLTF. In nucleotides, the CDR3 is TGCAGTGCTAGAGAGTCCGGGACGGTAGGGGCCAACGTCCTGACTTTC.

This clonotype was seen repeatedly, ten times or more. The V call is TRBV9, the J call TRBJ2-7; TRBD2 matches 7 bases. Germline trimming cut 4 bases from V and 9 bases from J; bases unmatched to any gene: 13. The germline V gene encodes CDR1 SGDLS and CDR2 YYNGEE. The CDR3 runs 14 residues. In DNA, the CDR3 is TGTGCCAGCAGCCGAGGGGAGGGTTCAAGAGCGCAGTACTTC. Encoded protein: CASSRGEGSRAQYF.

This sequence joins TRBV7-8 and TRBJ2-7; 10 bases line up with TRBD2. In germline, CDR1 is SGHVS, CDR2 FQNEAQ. The V gene end was trimmed by 0 bases and the J gene end by 7 bases; junction bases not matched to a gene: 6. The CDR3 is made up of 15 amino acids. CDR3 bases: TGTGCCAGCAGCTTAGCGCTAGCGGGAGATAAGGAGCAGTACTTC. Translation gives CASSLALAGDKEQYF.

The genes are TRBV28 and TRBJ1-1; no definite D call. The CDR3 loop spans 14 amino acids. Germline assignment: CDR1 MDHEN and CDR2 SYDVKM. V was cut by 3 bases and J by 5 bases, with 13 bases left in between. The CDR3 sequence is CASSLIRGWTEAFF. The CDR3 DNA sequence: TGTGCCAGCAGTTTGATCAGAGGTTGGACTGAAGCTTTCTTT.

This clonotype was seen ten or more times. The chain carries TRBV24-1 and TRBJ1-1, with D tentatively TRBD1 (5 bases). The length of the CDR3 is 13 residues. Trimming shortened V by 3 bases and J by 7 bases, and 11 bases separated the two germline ends. Germline CDR1 KGHDR, CDR2 SFDVKD. The CDR3 DNA sequence: TGTGCCACCAGTGATACCGGGACTAATGAAGCTTTCTTT. This sequence encodes CATSDTGTNEAFF.

This clonotype has more than one count but fewer than ten. CDR3 region: CASSLKPADSPLHF. In nucleotides, the CDR3 is TGCGCCAGCAGCTTGAAACCGGCGGATTCACCCCTCCACTTT. J is TRBJ1-6 and V is TRBV5-1; D is unresolved. The V gene's germline CDR1 is SGHRS and CDR2 YFSETQ. The V and J ends lost 1 base and 8 bases respectively, with 10 bases between them. There are 14 residues in the CDR3.

This clonotype was counted a few times. The chain is built from TRBV6-6 and TRBJ2-7; TRBD1 matches at 8 bases. In germline, CDR1 is MNHNY, CDR2 SVGAGI (reference sequence). The ends lost 2 bases at V and 0 bases at J; junction bases unmatched: 6. This CDR3 contains 16 residues. The CDR3 DNA sequence: TGTGCCAGCAGTTACCGGCGGACAGGGAGCTCCTACGAGCAGTACTTC. This encodes CASSYRRTGSSYEQYF.

The CDR3 loop is CASSQGRFATGELFF. The CDR3, as DNA: TGTGCCAGCAGCCAAGGGAGGTTTGCCACCGGGGAGCTGTTTTTT. The chain joins TRBV3-1 to TRBJ2-2; D may be TRBD2 (5 bases). The CDR3 sequence is 15 residues long. The V end was cut by 1 base, the J end by 4 bases, with 10 bases between. Germline-derived CDR1 and CDR2 are LGHDT and YNNKEL (reference sequence).

This clonotype has a handful of counts. V gene TRBV20-1 combines with J gene TRBJ2-7; maybe TRBD2 (7 bases). This CDR3 is 14 amino acids long. Germline CDR1 is DFQATT and CDR2 is SNEGSKA (reference sequence). V gave up 3 bases and J gave up 0 bases, with 12 bases separating them. The CDR3 loop reads CSARIGGRSYEQYF. The CDR3 DNA sequence: TGCAGTGCTAGGATCGGGGGGCGCTCCTACGAGCAGTACTTC.

At least ten counts were recorded for this clonotype. The gene calls are TRBV4-1 and TRBJ2-7; D is undetermined. The V and J ends lost 3 bases and 5 bases respectively, with 17 bases between them. The germline V gene has CDR1 MGHRA and CDR2 YSYEKL. CDR3 size: 15 residues. CDR3 amino acids: CASSHPSGLVDEQYF. CDR3 sequence (DNA): TGCGCCAGCAGCCATCCCTCCGGGCTAGTCGACGAGCAGTACTTC.

This clonotype was counted at least ten times. This chain joins TRBV12-3 or TRBV12-4 and TRBJ1-5, with D perhaps matching TRBD1 (5 bases). Trimming took off 3 bases at V and 2 bases at J, with 8 bases between the two ends. The CDR3 runs 14 residues. For the CDR3, the DNA is TGTGCCAGCAGTTTGGGGCAGCGCAATCAGCCCCAGCATTTT. Amino acid sequence: CASSLGQRNQPQHF.

The chain links TRBV6-6 to TRBJ2-5; the D gene is possibly TRBD1 (5 bases). V was shortened by 4 bases and J by 5 bases, with 14 bases between the two germline ends. The CDR3 runs 14 residues. Per the germline V gene, CDR1 is MNHNY and CDR2 is SVGAGI (reference sequence). The chain's CDR3 is CASSFGPGSETQYF. CDR3 nucleotides: TGTGCCAGCAGTTTTGGGCCAGGGTCGGAGACCCAGTACTTC.

Of note for this clonotype: One end of the junction does not line up with germline, which may come from a read error. J is TRBJ1-1 and V is TRBV2, with D uncertain. The CDR3 has 15 residues. Germline-derived CDR1 and CDR2 are SNHLY and FYNNEI. The CDR3 DNA reads TGTGCCAGCAGCGAAGGACGAGGAATGAACACTGAAGCTTTCTTT. Protein sequence: CASSEGRGMNTEAFF. The full variable domain, in which reference TRBV2 and TRBJ1-1 provide the parts outside the CDR3, is EPEVTQTPSHQVTQMGQEVILRCVPISNHLYFYWYRQILGQKVEFLVSFYNNEISEKSEIFDDQFSVERPDGSNFTLKIRSTKLEDSAMYFCASSEGRGMNTEAFFGQGTRLTVV.

The chain links TRBV19 to TRBJ2-7; TRBD1 is a possible D gene (6 bases). Germline assignment: CDR1 LNHDA and CDR2 SQIVND (reference sequence). Trimming shortened V by 5 bases and J by 2 bases, and 13 bases separated the two germline ends. This CDR3 is built from 14 residues. The CDR3 DNA reads TGTGCCAGTAGTGTAAGCCAGGGGACCTACGAGCAGTACTTC. This sequence encodes CASSVSQGTYEQYF.

The count of this clonotype is one. J is TRBJ2-7 and V is TRBV5-1; 8 bases map to TRBD1. Trimming cost V 4 bases and J 5 bases; bases outside gene matches: 11. Per the germline V gene, CDR1 is SGHRS and CDR2 is YFSETQ. This CDR3 has 15 amino acids. The DNA for the CDR3 is TGCGCCAGCAGCAGCAGCGGACAGGGAGGCCACGAGCAGTACTTC. It encodes CASSSSGQGGHEQYF. The variable domain in full, completed from reference TRBV5-1 and TRBJ2-7, reads KAGVTQTPRYLIKTRGQQVTLSCSPISGHRSVSWYQQTPGQGLQFLFEYFSETQRNKGNFPGRFSGRQFSNSRSEMNVSTLELGDSALYLCASSSSGQGGHEQYFGPGTRLTVT.

This clonotype has a handful of counts. This rearrangement joins TRBV6-1 to TRBJ2-7; D call uncertain. Germline CDR1 and CDR2: MNHNS and SASEGT. This CDR3 is 12 amino acids long. V dropped 8 bases and J dropped 0 bases, with 8 bases sitting between them. DNA of the CDR3: TGTGCCAGCGTAGGAGACTCCTACGAGCAGTACTTC. Encoded protein: CASVGDSYEQYF.

Within the sample, this clonotype is medium-sized. The V and J genes are TRBV27 and TRBJ2-7; TRBD1 agrees at 7 bases. The V and J ends lost 5 bases and 5 bases, in that order; junction bases with no gene match: 3. Germline CDR1 MNHEY, CDR2 SMNVEV (reference sequence). The length of the CDR3 is 12 residues. Here the CDR3 reads CASSGTGDEQYF. For the CDR3, the DNA is TGTGCCAGCAGTGGAACAGGGGACGAGCAGTACTTC.

This chain links TRBV3-1 with TRBJ1-1, with D perhaps TRBD1 (5 bases). The germline V gene encodes CDR1 LGHDT and CDR2 YNNKEL (reference sequence). V lost 4 bases and J 6 bases, leaving 12 bases between the germline ends. The CDR3 totals 13 residues. The DNA of the CDR3 is TGTGCCAGCAGCCTTTGGGGGGTAGCTGAAGCTTTCTTT. Amino acid sequence: CASSLWGVAEAFF.

This clonotype occurred a few times. CDR3 sequence reads: CASSYGRGQPRDTGELFF. The CDR3 DNA reads as TGTGCCAGCAGTTACGGCAGGGGTCAACCGAGGGACACCGGGGAGCTGTTTTTT. This chain links TRBV6-5 with TRBJ2-2; D possibly corresponds to TRBD1 (6 bases). The V and J ends lost 2 bases and 3 bases respectively, with 19 bases between them. Germline V CDR1 and CDR2: MNHEY, SVGAGI. The CDR3 is made up of 18 amino acids.

This clonotype has ten or more counts. The chain joins TRBV7-6 to TRBJ2-3; 9 positions match TRBD2. After removal of 3 bases from V and 9 bases from J, the junction contained 7 bases not matched to a gene. The CDR3 spans 14 residues. CDR1 and CDR2 (germline): SGHVS, FNYEAQ. The CDR3 region has the DNA TGTGCCAGCAGCTTTGATGCGGGAGGGCCAACGCAGTATTTT. Its protein is CASSFDAGGPTQYF.

The chain employs TRBV20-1 and TRBJ1-2; 10 bases fit TRBD1. This CDR3 is 14 amino acids long. CDR1 is DFQATT, CDR2 SNEGSKA, per germline (reference sequence). Losses at the gene ends were 6 bases for V and 4 bases for J; bases not matched to a gene: 8. CDR3 coding DNA: TGCAGTGCCCATTTGGGACAGGGGAGCTATGGCTACACCTTC. Translating gives CSAHLGQGSYGYTF.